Below, one T cell receptor beta chain is given with its context. Its antigen is currently unknown. The protocol was immunoSEQ multiplex PCR, while the TCRdb copy is restricted to in-frame clones and leaves out a portion. The repertoire consists of approximately 84,000 clones, with 94% occurring once and the leading ten covering around 3%. This entry belongs to a study of OX40 agonist ivuxolimab in advanced cancers. Study overall: The dose-escalation cohort was around 83% male, with a mean age of around 60 years, ranging about 23 to 79.

The germline CDR1 and CDR2 sequences are SGHVS and FQNEAQ. CDR3 length: 14 amino acids. The ends were cut back, 5 bases at V and 3 bases at J, with 13 bases in the middle. Anyone with autoimmune disease history or systemic immunosuppression was excluded. Whole-study results and caveats: Clones of CD4+ and CD8+ blood T cells grew by week 6 at doses of 0.1 to 3.0 mg/kg.

The TCR originated in an adult with an advanced solid tumor such as melanoma, head and neck, liver or kidney cancer. The material was CD4+ or CD8+ T cells sorted from blood, obtained in a trial of the OX40 agonist ivuxolimab. The chain couples TRBV7-8 to TRBJ1-1; unclear D gene. CDR3 protein: CASSVILKDTEAFF. The CDR3 DNA sequence: TGTGCCAGCAGCGTAATTTTAAAGGACACTGAAGCTTTCTTT.